This note documents a single T cell receptor (beta chain) sequence. This specimen belongs to a study of blood T cell repertoires in COVID-19. The CDR3 is 19 amino acids. J lost 3 bases, V lost 0 bases, and 14 bases had no gene match. Germline CDR1 and CDR2: SGHAT and FQNNGV. TCRdb's table, derived via immunoSEQ multiplex PCR, lists solely in-frame clones and lacks some. The repertoire holds 50,000 to 60,000 clones, with around 86% as singletons. The TCR sequence derives from a man between 65 and 85 years old with active COVID-19. The material sequenced was peripheral blood. The chain joins TRBV11-2 to TRBJ2-3; TRBD2 matches 8 bases. The CDR3 coding sequence is TGTGCCAGCAGCTTAGACCCGCCCCACAGCGGGGGAGCTACAGATACGCAGTATTTT. Amino acid sequence: CASSLDPPHSGGATDTQYF.